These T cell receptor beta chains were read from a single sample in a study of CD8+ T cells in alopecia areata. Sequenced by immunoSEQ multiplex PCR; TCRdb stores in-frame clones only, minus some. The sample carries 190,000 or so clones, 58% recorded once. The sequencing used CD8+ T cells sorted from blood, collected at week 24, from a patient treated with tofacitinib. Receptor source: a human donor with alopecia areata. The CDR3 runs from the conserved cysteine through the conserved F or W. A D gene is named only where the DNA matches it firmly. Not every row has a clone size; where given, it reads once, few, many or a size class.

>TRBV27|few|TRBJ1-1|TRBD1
TGTGCCAGCAGCCCTTTCCCGACAGGGCGGACTGAAGCTTTCTTT
CASSPFPTGRTEAFF
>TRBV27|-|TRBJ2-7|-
TGTGCCAGCAGTCTACGGCCCTACTCCTACGAGCAGTACTTC
CASSLRPYSYEQYF
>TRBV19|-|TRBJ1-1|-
TGTGCCAGTAGTTGGGGGGGAGGAAACACTGAAGCTTTCTTT
CASSWGGGNTEAFF
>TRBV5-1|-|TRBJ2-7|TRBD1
TGCGCCAGCAGCCTACAGGGGGCCTACGAGCAGTACTTC
CASSLQGAYEQYF
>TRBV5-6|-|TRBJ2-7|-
TGTGCCAGCAGCGCAGCAGGGGACGAGTACTTC
CASSAAGDEYF
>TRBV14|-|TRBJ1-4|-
TGTGCCAGCAGCTCGACGGGACGTGAAAAACTGTTTTTT
CASSSTGREKLFF
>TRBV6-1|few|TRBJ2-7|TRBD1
TGTGCCAGCAGTGAGACAGGGGAGCTCTACGAGCAGTACTTC
CASSETGELYEQYF
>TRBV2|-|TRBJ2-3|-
TGTGCCAGCACGGGGGCCCGCGGCACAGATACGCAGTATTTT
CASTGARGTDTQYF
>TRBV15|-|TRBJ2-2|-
TGTGCCACCAGCAGGGGTTCCGGGGAGCTGTTTTTT
CATSRGSGELFF
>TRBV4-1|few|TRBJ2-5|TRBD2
TGCGCCAGCAGACCTCGGACTAGCGGGGGAGACCAAGAGACCCAGTACTTC
CASRPRTSGGDQETQYF
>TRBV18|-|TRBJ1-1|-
TGTGCCAGCTCGCCGACAGCGTGGGGGATGAACACTGAAGCTTTCTTT
CASSPTAWGMNTEAFF
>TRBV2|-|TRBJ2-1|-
TGTGCCAGCAGCCGACTAGGCGATGAGCAGTTCTTC
CASSRLGDEQFF
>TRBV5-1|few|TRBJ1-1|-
TGCGCCAGCAGCTTGCTGTCGGTTCTGAACACTGAAGCTTTCTTT
CASSLLSVLNTEAFF